These 21 T cell receptor beta chains came from one sample sequenced in a study of T cells after yellow fever vaccination. TCRdb passed the 5' RACE reads through MiXCR, listing each CDR3 protein once. The sample holds just under 600,000 distinct CDR3 sequences, roughly 14% seen once. The sequenced sample was PBMCs, obtained on the day of the yellow fever booster vaccination. These receptors originate from a man under 40 who received the YFV17D yellow fever vaccine.

This clonotype was found a few times. The CDR3 region is CASSRAQGKQFF. The CDR3 DNA reads TGTGCCAGCAGCCGGGCTCAGGGGAAGCAGTTCTTC. This sequence joins TRBV7-9 and TRBJ2-1; a possible D gene is TRBD1 (6 bases). CDR1 SEHNR and CDR2 FQNEAQ come from the germline V gene (reference sequence). Trimming cost V 5 bases and J 11 bases, with 13 bases left between them. The CDR3 totals 12 residues.

This clonotype turned up a few times. The rearrangement uses TRBV7-2 and TRBJ2-7; 12 bases match TRBD2. Trimming removed 3 bases from V and 4 bases from J; junction bases left unmatched: 4. The germline V gene has CDR1 SGHTA and CDR2 FQGNSA. The CDR3 is 15 residues long. The CDR3 DNA sequence: TGTGCCAGCAGCTTCCAGGGACTAGCGGGTTACGAGCAGTACTTC. Its translation: CASSFQGLAGYEQYF.

In its sample, this clonotype was seen a few times. The chain recombines TRBV29-1 with TRBJ1-5; 7 nucleotides match TRBD1. Germline values: CDR1 SQVTM, CDR2 ANQGSEA. The CDR3 sequence is 15 residues long. With V trimmed by 5 bases and J by 0 bases, 7 bases remained unmatched. Here the CDR3 reads CSVISGTASNQPQHF. The CDR3 DNA reads as TGCAGCGTTATCTCCGGGACAGCTAGCAATCAGCCCCAGCATTTT.

This clonotype was picked up a small number of times. V usage is TRBV5-1 and J usage is TRBJ2-5; 7 nucleotides match TRBD1. CDR1 and CDR2 from the germline V gene are SGHRS and YFSETQ. CDR3 length: 14 amino acids. The trim removed 4 bases at V and 3 bases at J, leaving 6 bases unmatched. CDR3: CASSTGTDKETQYF. CDR3 coding DNA: TGCGCCAGCAGCACAGGGACAGACAAAGAGACCCAGTACTTC.

A few counts support this clonotype. The CDR3 region has the DNA TGCAGTGTGTTGGGGACGGAGAACACCGGGGAGCTGTTTTTT. Its translation: CSVLGTENTGELFF. The rearrangement uses TRBV29-1 and TRBJ2-2; either TRBD1 or TRBD2 may fit D (5 bases each). CDR3 length: 14 amino acids. CDR1 and CDR2 (germline): SQVTM, ANQGSEA.

A few counts support this clonotype. In nucleotides, the CDR3 is TGCAGCGTTCGGGACAGGGAATTGACTTACTTC. Amino acids: CSVRDRELTYF. J is TRBJ2-5 and V is TRBV29-1; 9 nucleotides align to TRBD1. CDR3 size: 11 residues. The V gene end was trimmed by 5 bases and the J gene end by 14 bases; junction bases not matched to a gene: 9. Germline CDR1 is SQVTM and CDR2 is ANQGSEA.

This clonotype came up a few times. The junction and the germline gene differ at one end; a read error may be behind it. The rearrangement links TRBV10-2 to TRBJ2-7; no clear D. CDR1 is WSHSY and CDR2 is SAAADI in the germline V gene. CDR3 length: 11 amino acids. The CDR3 spells CASTEESEQYF. The CDR3 nucleotides read TGCGCCAGCACTGAGGAGTCCGAGCAGTACTTC.

The chain carries TRBV7-2 and TRBJ2-5, with TRBD2 matching over 11 bases. The CDR3 is 16 amino acids. Per the germline V gene, CDR1 is SGHTA and CDR2 is FQGNSA. The J segment lost 9 bases and the V segment lost 3 bases, leaving 12 bases of the junction unmatched. The CDR3 DNA follows: TGTGCCAGCAGCTTCGGGGTCGGGACTAGCGGATCTGCCCAGTACTTC. Residues: CASSFGVGTSGSAQYF.

This clonotype was found many times. V usage is TRBV5-6 and J usage is TRBJ2-1, with 9 bases lining up with TRBD2. Germline CDR1 reads SGHDT; CDR2 reads YYEEEE. J lost 8 bases, V lost 0 bases, and 12 bases had no gene match. This CDR3 contains 17 residues. The CDR3 protein is CASSLGAGGAGGYEQFF. The DNA for the CDR3 is TGTGCCAGCAGCTTGGGTGCGGGAGGGGCTGGGGGCTATGAGCAGTTCTTC.

The chain couples TRBV7-2 to TRBJ2-2, with 8 bases that match TRBD1. The CDR3 is 15 residues long. CDR1 and CDR2 from the germline V gene are SGHTA and FQGNSA. Trimming removed 3 bases from V and 5 bases from J; junction bases left unmatched: 5. The CDR3 DNA sequence: TGTGCCAGCAGCTTCTGGACAGGGCGTACCGGGGAGCTGTTTTTT. This translates into CASSFWTGRTGELFF.

This clonotype was seen many times. The chain is built from TRBV20-1 and TRBJ2-1, with 9 bases matching TRBD1. V lost 6 bases, J lost 9 bases, and 3 bases stayed unmatched. The CDR3 sequence is 11 residues long. The germline CDR1 and CDR2 sequences are DFQATT and SNEGSKA (reference sequence). CDR3 coding DNA: TGCAGTGCCGGGACAGGGTTTGAGCAGTTCTTC. Translating it yields CSAGTGFEQFF.

The chain links TRBV27 to TRBJ2-5; no clear D gene. The V end was cut by 6 bases, the J end by 1 base, with 12 bases between. The CDR3 length is 14 residues. Germline lookup yields CDR1 MNHEY and CDR2 SMNVEV (reference sequence). The CDR3 DNA sequence: TGTGCCAGCAGCCGGGTAGCAACCCAAGAGACCCAGTACTTC. Protein product: CASSRVATQETQYF.

This chain connects TRBV5-1 to TRBJ1-2; the D gene is possibly TRBD1 (6 bases). The germline V gene has CDR1 SGHRS and CDR2 YFSETQ. The CDR3 covers 13 residues. Trimming stripped 5 bases from V and 2 bases from J, with 10 bases between. Written as DNA, the CDR3 is TGCGCCAGCAGACAAACAGGGAACTATGGCTACACCTTC. Protein product: CASRQTGNYGYTF.

This clonotype has only a few counts. The chain links TRBV7-2 to TRBJ2-5, with 7 bases aligning to TRBD2. Germline CDR1 SGHTA, CDR2 FQGNSA. This CDR3 region has 15 residues. J was trimmed by 9 bases and V by 1 base; bases with no gene match: 11. The CDR3 coding sequence is TGTGCCAGCAGCTTAGTTACTAGCGCAGTGGCAGCCCAGTACTTC. It specifies CASSLVTSAVAAQYF. The full variable domain, in which reference TRBV7-2 and TRBJ2-5 provide the parts outside the CDR3, is GAGVSQSPSNKVTEKGKDVELRCDPISGHTALYWYRQSLGQGLEFLIYFQGNSAPDKSGLPSDRFSAERTGGSVSTLTIQRTQQEDSAVYLCASSLVTSAVAAQYFGPGTRLLVL.

This clonotype was observed at least ten times. The genes are TRBV5-5 and TRBJ1-1, with D maybe TRBD1 (6 bases). The CDR3 runs to 12 residues. V was shortened by 3 bases and J by 8 bases, with 11 bases between the two germline ends. Germline loops: CDR1 SGHKS, CDR2 YYEKEE (reference sequence). CDR3 DNA: TGTGCCAGCAGCTGGGGGACAACCGAAGCTTTCTTT. Its translation: CASSWGTTEAFF.

This clonotype was seen only a few times. DNA of the CDR3: TGTGCCAGCAGGCAGGGGACTCAGCCCCAGCATTTT. It codes for CASRQGTQPQHF. The rearrangement links TRBV6-5 to TRBJ1-5, with a weak D call TRBD1 (6 bases). The CDR3 is made up of 12 amino acids. Looked up from germline, CDR1 is MNHEY and CDR2 is SVGAGI. V was clipped by 6 bases and J by 6 bases, with 9 bases between them.

V is TRBV19 and J is TRBJ1-1; possibly TRBD1 for D (6 bases). V was cut by 5 bases and J by 6 bases, with 19 bases left in between. This CDR3 is built from 15 residues. Germline assignment: CDR1 LNHDA and CDR2 SQIVND (reference sequence). CDR3 amino acids: CASSLNRVRYAEAFF. The CDR3 DNA follows: TGTGCCAGTAGTCTGAACAGGGTCCGTTACGCTGAAGCTTTCTTT.

J is TRBJ1-1 and V is TRBV7-9; the D gene is possibly TRBD1 (6 bases). Per germline, CDR1 SEHNR and CDR2 FQNEAQ (reference sequence). This CDR3 has 14 residues. Trimming removed 5 bases from V and 4 bases from J, with 14 bases in between. The CDR3 protein is CASSRTGRGTEAFF. CDR3 DNA sequence: TGTGCCAGCAGCCGCACAGGGAGGGGCACTGAAGCTTTCTTT. Supplemented by reference TRBV7-9 and TRBJ1-1, the full variable domain reads DTGVSQNPRHKITKRGQNVTFRCDPISEHNRLYWYRQTLGQGPEFLTYFQNEAQLEKSRLLSDRFSAERPKGSFSTLEIQRTEQGDSAMYLCASSRTGRGTEAFFGQGTRLTVV.

This clonotype was picked up a small number of times. The chain couples TRBV7-2 to TRBJ2-1, with TRBD1 matching 7 bases. The germline gives CDR1 SGHTA, CDR2 FQGNSA. V trimming: 3 bases; J trimming: 8 bases; junction bases outside the gene matches: 10. The CDR3 contains 15 residues. The CDR3 loop reads CASSFSRGPLYEQFF. The CDR3 nucleotides are TGTGCCAGCAGCTTTAGTAGGGGGCCCCTCTATGAGCAGTTCTTC.

This rearrangement joins TRBV12-3 or TRBV12-4 to TRBJ2-1; D not certain. The CDR3 is 13 amino acids. V was trimmed by 8 bases and J by 2 bases, leaving 10 bases between them. CDR3 DNA: TGTGCCAGCCACGACTCCACCTACAATGAGCAGTTCTTC. Its protein is CASHDSTYNEQFF.

This chain joins TRBV3-1 and TRBJ1-2, with TRBD1 matching 7 bases. V was pared by 6 bases and J by 2 bases, with 6 bases of the junction left unmatched. The CDR3 totals 14 residues. Looked up from germline, CDR1 is LGHDT and CDR2 is YNNKEL (reference sequence). The CDR3 here is CASSQGTVNYGYTF. CDR3 nucleotides: TGTGCCAGCAGTCAGGGGACAGTCAACTATGGCTACACCTTC. Drawing the rest from reference TRBV3-1 and TRBJ1-2, the complete variable domain is DTAVSQTPKYLVTQMGNDKSIKCEQNLGHDTMYWYKQDSKKFLKIMFSYNNKELIINETVPNRFSPKSPDKAHLNLHINSLELGDSAVYFCASSQGTVNYGYTFGSGTRLTVV.